A single T cell receptor (beta chain) is shown here with its context. Its specificity is not known. TCRdb's table, derived via immunoSEQ multiplex PCR, lists solely in-frame clones and lacks some. The table lists approximately 23,000 clones, about 51% of them singletons. Noted treatment: 15 Gy SBRT to primary tumor, nephrectomy 4 weeks later. The patient's renal cell carcinoma had clear cell pathology. This record comes from a study of radiation and T cells in renal cell carcinoma. The CDR3 sequence is 14 residues long. Germline V gene data show CDR1 as SGHRS and CDR2 as YFSETQ. V lost 4 bases and J 6 bases, leaving 16 bases between the germline ends. General study findings and limits: Only small tumor regions of 0.8 to 1 g were sampled. Top tumor clonotypes rose in blood 2 weeks post-radiation, then contracted.

The chain couples TRBV5-1 to TRBJ1-1; D possibly corresponds to TRBD1 (6 bases). The clonotype originates from a woman in her 50s with renal cell carcinoma. This material consisted of tumor tissue, taken from a patient whose treatment included radiotherapy and nephrectomy. CDR3: CASSPLGGRPEAFF. In DNA form, the CDR3 reads TGCGCCAGCAGCCCCCTCGGGGGGCGACCTGAAGCTTTCTTT.